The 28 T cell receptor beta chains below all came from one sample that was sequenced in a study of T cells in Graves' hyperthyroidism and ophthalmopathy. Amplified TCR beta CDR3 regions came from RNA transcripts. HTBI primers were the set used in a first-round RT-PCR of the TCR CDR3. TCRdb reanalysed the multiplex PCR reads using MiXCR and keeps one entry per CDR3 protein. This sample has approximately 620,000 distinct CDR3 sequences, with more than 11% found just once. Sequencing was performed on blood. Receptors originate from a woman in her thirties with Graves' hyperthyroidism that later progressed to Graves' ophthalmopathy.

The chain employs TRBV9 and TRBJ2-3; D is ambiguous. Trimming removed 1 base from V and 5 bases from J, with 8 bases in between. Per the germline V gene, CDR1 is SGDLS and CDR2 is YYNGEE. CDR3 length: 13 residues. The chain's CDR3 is CASSVPFGDTQYF. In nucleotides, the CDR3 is TGTGCCAGCAGCGTACCCTTTGGAGATACGCAGTATTTT.

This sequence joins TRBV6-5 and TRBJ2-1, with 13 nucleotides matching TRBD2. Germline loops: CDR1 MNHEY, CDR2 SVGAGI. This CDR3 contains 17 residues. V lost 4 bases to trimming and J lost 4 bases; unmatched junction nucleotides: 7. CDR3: CASSSSTSGRNYNEQFF. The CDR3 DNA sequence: TGTGCCAGCAGTTCCTCGACTAGCGGGAGGAATTACAATGAGCAGTTCTTC.

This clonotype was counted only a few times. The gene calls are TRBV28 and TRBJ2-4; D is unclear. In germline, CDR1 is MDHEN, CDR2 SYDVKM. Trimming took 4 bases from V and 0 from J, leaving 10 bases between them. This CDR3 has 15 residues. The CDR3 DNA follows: TGTGCCAGCAGTTCCCTTAGGGAAGCCAAAAACATTCAGTACTTC. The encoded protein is CASSSLREAKNIQYF.

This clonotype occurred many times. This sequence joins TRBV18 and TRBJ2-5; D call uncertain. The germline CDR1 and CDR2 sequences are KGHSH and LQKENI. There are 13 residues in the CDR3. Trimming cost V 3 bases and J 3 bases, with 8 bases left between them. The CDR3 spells CASSPGSKETQYF. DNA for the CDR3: TGTGCCAGCTCACCTGGCTCCAAAGAGACCCAGTACTTC.

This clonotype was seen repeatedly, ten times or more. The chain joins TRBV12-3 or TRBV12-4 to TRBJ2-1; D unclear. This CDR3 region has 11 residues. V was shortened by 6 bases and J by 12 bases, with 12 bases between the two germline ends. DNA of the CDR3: TGTGCCAGCAGAGGACCGGGCCTGCAGTTCTTC. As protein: CASRGPGLQFF.

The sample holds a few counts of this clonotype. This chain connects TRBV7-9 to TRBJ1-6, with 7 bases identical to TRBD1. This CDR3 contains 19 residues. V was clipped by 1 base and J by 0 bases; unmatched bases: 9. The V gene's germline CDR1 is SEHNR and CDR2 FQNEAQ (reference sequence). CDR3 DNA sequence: TGTGCCAGCAGCTTAGAAACAGGGGATATCAGCTCCTATAATTCACCCCTCCACTTT. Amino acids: CASSLETGDISSYNSPLHF.

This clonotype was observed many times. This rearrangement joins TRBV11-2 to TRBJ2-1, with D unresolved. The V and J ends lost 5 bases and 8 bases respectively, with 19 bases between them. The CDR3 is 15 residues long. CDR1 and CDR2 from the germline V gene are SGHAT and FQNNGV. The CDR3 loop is CASSAVETSMYEQFF. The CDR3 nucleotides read TGTGCCAGCAGCGCAGTTGAGACTTCGATGTATGAGCAGTTCTTC.

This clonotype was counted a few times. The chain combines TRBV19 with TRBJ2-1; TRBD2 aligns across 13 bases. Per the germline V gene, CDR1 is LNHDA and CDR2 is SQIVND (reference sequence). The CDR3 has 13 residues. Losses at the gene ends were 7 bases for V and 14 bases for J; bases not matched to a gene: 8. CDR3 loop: CASNAGTSGKEFF. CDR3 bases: TGTGCCAGTAATGCCGGGACTAGCGGGAAGGAGTTCTTC.

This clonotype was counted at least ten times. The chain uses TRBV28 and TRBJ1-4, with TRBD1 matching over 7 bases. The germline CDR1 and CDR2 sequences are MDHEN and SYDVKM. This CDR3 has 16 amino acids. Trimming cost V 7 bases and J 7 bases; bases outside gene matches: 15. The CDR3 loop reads CASTQGDSTGSEKLFF. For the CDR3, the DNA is TGTGCCAGCACCCAGGGGGACAGCACAGGAAGTGAAAAACTGTTTTTT.

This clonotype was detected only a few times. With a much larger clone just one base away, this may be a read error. In DNA, the CDR3 is TGTGCCAGCACCATGGAGAGGATCAGCTACACCTTC. It is translated as CASTMERISYTF. The chain recombines TRBV6-2 or TRBV6-3 with TRBJ1-2; D unresolved. Germline CDR1 MNHEY, CDR2 SVGEGT. The V end lost 7 bases, the J end lost 9 bases, and 15 bases lay between the germline ends. The CDR3 is 12 residues long.

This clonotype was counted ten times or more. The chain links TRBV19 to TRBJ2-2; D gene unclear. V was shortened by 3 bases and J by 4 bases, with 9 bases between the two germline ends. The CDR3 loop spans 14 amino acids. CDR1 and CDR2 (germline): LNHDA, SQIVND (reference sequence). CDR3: CASSIEASTGELFF. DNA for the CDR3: TGTGCCAGTAGTATCGAGGCCAGCACCGGGGAGCTGTTTTTT. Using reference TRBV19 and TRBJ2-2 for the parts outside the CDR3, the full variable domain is DGGITQSPKYLFRKEGQNVTLSCEQNLNHDAMYWYRQDPGQGLRLIYYSQIVNDFQKGDIAEGYSVSREKKESFPLTVTSAQKNPTAFYLCASSIEASTGELFFGEGSRLTVL.

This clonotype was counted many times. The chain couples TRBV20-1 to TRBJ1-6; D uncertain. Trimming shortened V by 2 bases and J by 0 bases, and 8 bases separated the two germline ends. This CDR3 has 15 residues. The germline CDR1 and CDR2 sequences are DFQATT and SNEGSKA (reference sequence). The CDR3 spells CSARKGDSYNSPLHF. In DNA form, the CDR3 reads TGCAGTGCTAGAAAGGGAGACTCCTATAATTCACCCCTCCACTTT.

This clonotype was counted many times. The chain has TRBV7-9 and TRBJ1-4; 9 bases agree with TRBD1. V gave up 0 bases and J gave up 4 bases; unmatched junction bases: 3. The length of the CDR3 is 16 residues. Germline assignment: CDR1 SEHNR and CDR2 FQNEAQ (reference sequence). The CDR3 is CASSLALGQGNEKLFF. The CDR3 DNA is TGTGCCAGCAGCTTAGCGTTGGGACAGGGTAATGAAAAACTGTTTTTT.

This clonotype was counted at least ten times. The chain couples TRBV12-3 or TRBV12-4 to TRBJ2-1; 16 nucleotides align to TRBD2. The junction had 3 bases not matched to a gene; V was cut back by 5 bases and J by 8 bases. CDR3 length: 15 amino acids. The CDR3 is CASSAGTSGGDEQFF. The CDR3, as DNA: TGTGCCAGCAGTGCTGGGACTAGCGGGGGGGATGAGCAGTTCTTC.

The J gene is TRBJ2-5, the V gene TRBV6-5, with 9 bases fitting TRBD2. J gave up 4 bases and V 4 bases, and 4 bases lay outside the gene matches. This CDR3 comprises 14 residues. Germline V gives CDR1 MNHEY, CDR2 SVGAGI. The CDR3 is CASSSLAGTETQYF. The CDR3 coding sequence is TGTGCCAGCAGTTCACTAGCGGGTACAGAGACCCAGTACTTC.

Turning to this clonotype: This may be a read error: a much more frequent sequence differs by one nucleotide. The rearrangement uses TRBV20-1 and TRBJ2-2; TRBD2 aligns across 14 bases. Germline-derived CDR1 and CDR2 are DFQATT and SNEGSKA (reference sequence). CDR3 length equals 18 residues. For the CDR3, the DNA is TGCAGTGCTAGACCCCTGACTAGCGGGAGGGCCGACACCGGGGAGCTGTCTTTT. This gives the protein CSARPLTSGRADTGELSF.

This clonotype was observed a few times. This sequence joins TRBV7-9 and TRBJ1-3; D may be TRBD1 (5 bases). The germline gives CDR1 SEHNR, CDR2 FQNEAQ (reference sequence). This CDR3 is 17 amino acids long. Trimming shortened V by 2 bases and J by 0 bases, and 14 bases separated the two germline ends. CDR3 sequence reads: CASSLMGDVSSGNTIYF. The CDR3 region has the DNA TGTGCCAGCAGCTTAATGGGGGACGTAAGCTCTGGAAACACCATATATTTT. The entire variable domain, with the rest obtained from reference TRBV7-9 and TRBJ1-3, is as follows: DTGVSQNPRHKITKRGQNVTFRCDPISEHNRLYWYRQTLGQGPEFLTYFQNEAQLEKSRLLSDRFSAERPKGSFSTLEIQRTEQGDSAMYLCASSLMGDVSSGNTIYFGEGSWLTVV.

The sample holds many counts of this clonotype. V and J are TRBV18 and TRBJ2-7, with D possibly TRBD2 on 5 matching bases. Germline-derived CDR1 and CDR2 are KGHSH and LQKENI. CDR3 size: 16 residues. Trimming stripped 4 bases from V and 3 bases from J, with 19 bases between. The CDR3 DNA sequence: TGTGCCAGCTCACGGGCTGGGTTGGCAGGACTCTACGAGCAGTACTTC. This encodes CASSRAGLAGLYEQYF.

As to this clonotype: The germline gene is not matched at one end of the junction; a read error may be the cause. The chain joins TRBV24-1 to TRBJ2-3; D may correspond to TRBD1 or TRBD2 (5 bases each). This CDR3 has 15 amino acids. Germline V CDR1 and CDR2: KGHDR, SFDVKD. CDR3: CATSEVSSSTGTQYF. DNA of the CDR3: TGTGCCACCAGTGAGGTCAGTTCTAGCACAGGTACGCAGTATTTT.

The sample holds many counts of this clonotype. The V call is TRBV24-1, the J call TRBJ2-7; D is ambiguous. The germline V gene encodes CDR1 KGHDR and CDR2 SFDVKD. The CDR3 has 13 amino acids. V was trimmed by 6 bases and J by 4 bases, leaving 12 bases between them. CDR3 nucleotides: TGTGCCACCAGTTTTGGGTTTGGGTACGAGCAGTACTTC. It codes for CATSFGFGYEQYF.

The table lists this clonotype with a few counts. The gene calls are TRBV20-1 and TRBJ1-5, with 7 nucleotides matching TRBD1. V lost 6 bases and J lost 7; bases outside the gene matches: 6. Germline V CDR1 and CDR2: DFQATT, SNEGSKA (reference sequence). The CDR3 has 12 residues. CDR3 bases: TGCAGTGCCCCGACAGGGTCCCAGCCCCAGCATTTT. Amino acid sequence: CSAPTGSQPQHF.

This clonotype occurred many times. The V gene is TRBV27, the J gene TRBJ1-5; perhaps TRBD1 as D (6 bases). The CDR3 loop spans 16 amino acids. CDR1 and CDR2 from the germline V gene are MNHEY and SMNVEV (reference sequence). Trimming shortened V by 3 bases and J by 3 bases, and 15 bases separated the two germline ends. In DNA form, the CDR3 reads TGTGCCAGCAGTTTTCGCGGACAGCAAAACAATCAGCCCCAGCATTTT. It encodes CASSFRGQQNNQPQHF.

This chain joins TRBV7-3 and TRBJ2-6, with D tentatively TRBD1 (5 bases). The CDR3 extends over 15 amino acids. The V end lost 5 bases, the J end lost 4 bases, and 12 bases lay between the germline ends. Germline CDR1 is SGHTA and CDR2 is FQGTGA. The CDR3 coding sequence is TGTGCCAGCAGCACAGGCCCGTTGGGGGCCAACGTCCTGACTTTC. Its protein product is CASSTGPLGANVLTF.

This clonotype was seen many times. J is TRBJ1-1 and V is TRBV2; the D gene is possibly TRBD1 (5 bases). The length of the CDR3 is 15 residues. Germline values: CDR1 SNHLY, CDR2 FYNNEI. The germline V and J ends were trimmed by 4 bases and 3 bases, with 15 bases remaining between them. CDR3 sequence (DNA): TGTGCCAGCAGTGTACAGGCCTTAGGGGACACTGAAGCTTTCTTT. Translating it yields CASSVQALGDTEAFF.

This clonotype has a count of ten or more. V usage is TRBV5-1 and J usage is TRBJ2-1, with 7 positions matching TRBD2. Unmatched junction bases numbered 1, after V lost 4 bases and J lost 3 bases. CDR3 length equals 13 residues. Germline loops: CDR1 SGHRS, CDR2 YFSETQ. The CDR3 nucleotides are TGCGCCAGCAGCGGGGACTACTACAATGAGCAGTTCTTC. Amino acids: CASSGDYYNEQFF.

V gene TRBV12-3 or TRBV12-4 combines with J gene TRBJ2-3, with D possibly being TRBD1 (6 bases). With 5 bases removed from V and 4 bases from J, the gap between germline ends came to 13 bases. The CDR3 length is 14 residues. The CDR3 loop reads CASSPGAGADTQYF. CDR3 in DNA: TGTGCCAGCAGTCCAGGGGCCGGGGCAGATACGCAGTATTTT.

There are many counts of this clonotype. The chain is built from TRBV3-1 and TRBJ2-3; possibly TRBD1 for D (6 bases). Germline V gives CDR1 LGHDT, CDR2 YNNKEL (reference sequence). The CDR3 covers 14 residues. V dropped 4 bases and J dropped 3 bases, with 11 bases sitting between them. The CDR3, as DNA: TGTGCCAGCAGCCCAGAACAGGGAACAGATACGCAGTATTTT. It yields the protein CASSPEQGTDTQYF.

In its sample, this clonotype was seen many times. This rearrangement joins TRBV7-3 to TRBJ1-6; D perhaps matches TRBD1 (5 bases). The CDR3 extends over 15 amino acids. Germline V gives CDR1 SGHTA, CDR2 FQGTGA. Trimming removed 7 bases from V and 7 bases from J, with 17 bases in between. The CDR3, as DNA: TGTGCCAGCACCCGCAACCCAGGGCCAAATTCACCCCTCCACTTT. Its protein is CASTRNPGPNSPLHF.